This T cell receptor beta chain was retrieved from a study of blood T cell repertoires in COVID-19. Study-wide background: COVID-19 samples, acute and convalescent, were from the United States, Italy and Spain. The cDNA or gDNA used as material had been derived from T cells, B-cell-depleted T cells, or PBMCs.

Method: immunoSEQ multiplex PCR; TCRdb's copy keeps in-frame clones and lacks some. The sample shows 320,000 or so clones, roughly 87% of them seen only once. This CDR3 has 15 amino acids. V lost 5 bases, J lost 8 bases, and 21 bases lay in between. CDR1 SGHTA and CDR2 FQGNSA come from the germline V gene. Categorization into cohorts depended on clinical history that participants reported. Sequencing input: PBMCs or T cells enriched from blood (not recorded which). The sequence was collected from a woman in her twenties or thirties who had recovered from COVID-19. The gene calls are TRBV7-2 and TRBJ1-2; the D gene is possibly TRBD1 (6 bases). CDR3 coding DNA: TGTGCCAGCAGCCAACGCGCGGGGGCTGAGAGGGGCTACACCTTC. It is translated as CASSQRAGAERGYTF.